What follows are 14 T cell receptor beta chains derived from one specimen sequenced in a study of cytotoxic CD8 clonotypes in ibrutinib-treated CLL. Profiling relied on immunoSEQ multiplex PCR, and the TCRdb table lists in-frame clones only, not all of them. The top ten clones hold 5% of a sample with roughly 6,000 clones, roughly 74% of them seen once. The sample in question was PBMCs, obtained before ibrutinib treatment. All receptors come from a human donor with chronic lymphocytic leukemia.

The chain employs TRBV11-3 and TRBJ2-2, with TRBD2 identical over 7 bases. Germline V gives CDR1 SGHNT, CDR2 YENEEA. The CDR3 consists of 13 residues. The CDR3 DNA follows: TGTGCAAGCGGGGTAGGGAACACCGGGGAGCTGTTTTTT. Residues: CASGVGNTGELFF.

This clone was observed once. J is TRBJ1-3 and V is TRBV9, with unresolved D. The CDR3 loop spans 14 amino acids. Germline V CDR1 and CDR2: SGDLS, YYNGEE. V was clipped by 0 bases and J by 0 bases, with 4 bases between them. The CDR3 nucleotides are TGTGCCAGCAGCGTAGGAAGCTCTGGAAACACCATATATTTT. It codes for CASSVGSSGNTIYF. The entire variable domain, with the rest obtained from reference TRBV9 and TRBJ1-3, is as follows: DSGVTQTPKHLITATGQRVTLRCSPRSGDLSVYWYQQSLDQGLQFLIQYYNGEERAKGNILERFSAQQFPDLHSELNLSSLELGDSALYFCASSVGSSGNTIYFGEGSWLTVV.

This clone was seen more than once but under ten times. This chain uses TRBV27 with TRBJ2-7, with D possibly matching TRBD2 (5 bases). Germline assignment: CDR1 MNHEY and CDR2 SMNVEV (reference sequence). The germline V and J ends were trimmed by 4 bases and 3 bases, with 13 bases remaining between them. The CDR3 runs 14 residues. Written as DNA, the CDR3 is TGTGCCAGCAGTTCCTCTCCGAGGGACTACGAGCAGTACTTC. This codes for CASSSSPRDYEQYF.

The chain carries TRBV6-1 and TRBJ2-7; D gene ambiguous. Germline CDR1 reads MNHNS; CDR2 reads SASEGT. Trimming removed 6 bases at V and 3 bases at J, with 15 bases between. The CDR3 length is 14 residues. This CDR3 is CASRVYGANYEQYF. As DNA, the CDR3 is TGTGCCAGCAGAGTGTACGGAGCCAACTACGAGCAGTACTTC.

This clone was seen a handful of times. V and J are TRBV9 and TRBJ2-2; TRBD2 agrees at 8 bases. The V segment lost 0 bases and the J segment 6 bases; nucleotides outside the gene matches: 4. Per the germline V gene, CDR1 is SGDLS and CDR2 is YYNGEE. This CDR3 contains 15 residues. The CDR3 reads CASSVASGSAGELFF. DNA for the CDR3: TGTGCCAGCAGCGTAGCAAGCGGGAGCGCCGGGGAGCTGTTTTTT.

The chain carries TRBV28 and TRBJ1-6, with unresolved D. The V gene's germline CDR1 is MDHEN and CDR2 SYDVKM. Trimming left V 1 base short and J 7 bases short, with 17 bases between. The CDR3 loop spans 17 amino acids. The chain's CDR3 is CASSLFKGSGRNSPLHF. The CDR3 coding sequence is TGTGCCAGCAGTTTATTTAAGGGAAGCGGTCGGAATTCACCCCTCCACTTT.

The chain's CDR3 is CASSSNTGPYTEAFF. The DNA of the CDR3 is TGTGCCAGCAGCTCCAACACAGGGCCCTACACTGAAGCTTTCTTT. The V call is TRBV7-8, the J call TRBJ1-1, with TRBD1 as a possible D gene (6 bases). CDR1 and CDR2 from the germline V gene are SGHVS and FQNEAQ. Trimming pared 4 bases from V and 3 bases from J, leaving 15 bases between. The CDR3 covers 15 residues.

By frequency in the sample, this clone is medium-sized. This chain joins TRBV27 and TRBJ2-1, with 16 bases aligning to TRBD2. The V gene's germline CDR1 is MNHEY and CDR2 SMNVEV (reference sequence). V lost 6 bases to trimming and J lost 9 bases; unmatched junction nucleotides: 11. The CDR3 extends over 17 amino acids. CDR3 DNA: TGTGCCAGCAGAATTACACCCGGGACTAGCGGGAGGGGTGAGCAGTTCTTC. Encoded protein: CASRITPGTSGRGEQFF.

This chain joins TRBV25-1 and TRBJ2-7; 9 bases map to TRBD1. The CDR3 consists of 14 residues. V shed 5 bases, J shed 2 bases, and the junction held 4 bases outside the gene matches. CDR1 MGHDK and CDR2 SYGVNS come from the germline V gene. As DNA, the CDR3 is TGTGCCAGCAGTAGACAGGGGGGCCCCTACGAGCAGTACTTC. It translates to CASSRQGGPYEQYF.

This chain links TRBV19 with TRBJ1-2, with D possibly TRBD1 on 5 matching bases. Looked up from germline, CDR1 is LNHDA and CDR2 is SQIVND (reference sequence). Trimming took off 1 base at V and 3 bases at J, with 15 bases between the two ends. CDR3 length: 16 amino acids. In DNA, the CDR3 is TGTGCCAGTAGTATAGCCCGAGGGGCGATGGACTATGGCTACACCTTC. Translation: CASSIARGAMDYGYTF.

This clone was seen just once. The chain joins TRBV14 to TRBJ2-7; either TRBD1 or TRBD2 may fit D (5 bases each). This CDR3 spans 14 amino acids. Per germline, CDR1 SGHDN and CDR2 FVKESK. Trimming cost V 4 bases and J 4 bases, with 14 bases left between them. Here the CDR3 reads CASSPRAGRYEQYF. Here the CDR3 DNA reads TGTGCCAGCAGCCCGCGGGCAGGGCGGTACGAGCAGTACTTC.

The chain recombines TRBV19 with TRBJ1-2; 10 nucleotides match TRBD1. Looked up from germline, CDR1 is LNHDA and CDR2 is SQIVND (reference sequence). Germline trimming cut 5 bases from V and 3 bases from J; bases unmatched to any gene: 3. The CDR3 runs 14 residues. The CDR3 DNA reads TGTGCCAGTAGTTGGACAGGGGGAGACTATGGCTACACCTTC. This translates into CASSWTGGDYGYTF. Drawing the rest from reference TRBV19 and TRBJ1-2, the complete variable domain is DGGITQSPKYLFRKEGQNVTLSCEQNLNHDAMYWYRQDPGQGLRLIYYSQIVNDFQKGDIAEGYSVSREKKESFPLTVTSAQKNPTAFYLCASSWTGGDYGYTFGSGTRLTVV.

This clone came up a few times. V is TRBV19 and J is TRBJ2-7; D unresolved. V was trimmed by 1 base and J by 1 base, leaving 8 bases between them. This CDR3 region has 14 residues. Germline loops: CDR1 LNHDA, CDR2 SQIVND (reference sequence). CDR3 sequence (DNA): TGTGCCAGTAGTATAGTGGTCGGTTCCTACGAGCAGTACTTC. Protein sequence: CASSIVVGSYEQYF.

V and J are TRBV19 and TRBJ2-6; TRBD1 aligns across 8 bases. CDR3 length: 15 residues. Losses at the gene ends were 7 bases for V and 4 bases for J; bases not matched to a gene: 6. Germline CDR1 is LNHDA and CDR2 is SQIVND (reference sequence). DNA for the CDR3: TGTGCCAGTACCCAGGGGGCGAACGGGGCCAACGTCCTGACTTTC. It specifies CASTQGANGANVLTF.